This T cell receptor beta chain derives from a study of Tregs in tolerant kidney transplant recipients. Libraries were prepared by immunoSEQ multiplex PCR; TCRdb keeps only in-frame clonotypes and omits some of them. Counted here are about 50,000 clones, roughly 87% occurring once; the ten biggest clones make up around 15%. This clone has just one count. Its antigen is as yet unknown. Germline lookup yields CDR1 MNHNY and CDR2 SVGAGI (reference sequence). The CDR3 length is 15 residues. V dropped 6 bases and J dropped 6; count of bases not matched to a gene: 13. The study's findings and limits: Biological reproducibility was not directly addressed in this study.

Mixed chimerism was transient after nonmyeloablative marrow transplants from related graft donors. Unstimulated Tregs (CD4+CD25+CD127-) and CD4+CD25- non-Tregs were sorted from PBMCs. The material was CD8+ T cells from blood (PBMCs), obtained 12 months after the transplant. The TCR sequence derives from a human patient who received a combined kidney and bone marrow transplant. The T cells may partly be graft donor cells. The J gene is TRBJ2-7, the V gene TRBV6-6; TRBD1 aligns across 8 bases. Here the CDR3 reads CASSHIPGQVVEQYF. The CDR3 DNA is TGTGCCAGCAGCCATATTCCGGGACAGGTTGTCGAGCAGTACTTC.